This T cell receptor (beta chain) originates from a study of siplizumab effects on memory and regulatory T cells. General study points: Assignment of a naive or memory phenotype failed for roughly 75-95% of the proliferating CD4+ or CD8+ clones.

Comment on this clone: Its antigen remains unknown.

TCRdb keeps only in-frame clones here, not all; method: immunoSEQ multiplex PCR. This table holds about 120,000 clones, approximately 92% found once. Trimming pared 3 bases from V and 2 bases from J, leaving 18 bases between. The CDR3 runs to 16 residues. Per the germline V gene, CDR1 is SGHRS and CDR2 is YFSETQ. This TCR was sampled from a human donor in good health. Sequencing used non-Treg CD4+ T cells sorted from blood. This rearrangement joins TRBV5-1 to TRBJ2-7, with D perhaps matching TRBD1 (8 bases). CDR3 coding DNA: TGCGCCAGCAGCTCCGGCCCACAGGGGGGGACCTACGAGCAGTACTTC. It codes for CASSSGPQGGTYEQYF.